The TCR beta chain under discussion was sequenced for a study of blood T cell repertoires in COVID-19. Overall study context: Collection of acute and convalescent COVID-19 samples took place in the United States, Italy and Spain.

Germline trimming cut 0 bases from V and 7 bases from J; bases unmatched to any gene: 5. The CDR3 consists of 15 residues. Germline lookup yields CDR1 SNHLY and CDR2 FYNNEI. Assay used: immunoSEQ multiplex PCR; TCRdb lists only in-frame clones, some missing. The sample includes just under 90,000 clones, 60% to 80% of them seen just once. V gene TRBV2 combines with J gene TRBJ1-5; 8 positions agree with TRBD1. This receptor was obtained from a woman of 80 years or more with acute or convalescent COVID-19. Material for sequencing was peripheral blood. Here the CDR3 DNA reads TGTGCCAGCAGTGAAGCTGGGACAGGTGGACAGCCCCAGCATTTT. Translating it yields CASSEAGTGGQPQHF.